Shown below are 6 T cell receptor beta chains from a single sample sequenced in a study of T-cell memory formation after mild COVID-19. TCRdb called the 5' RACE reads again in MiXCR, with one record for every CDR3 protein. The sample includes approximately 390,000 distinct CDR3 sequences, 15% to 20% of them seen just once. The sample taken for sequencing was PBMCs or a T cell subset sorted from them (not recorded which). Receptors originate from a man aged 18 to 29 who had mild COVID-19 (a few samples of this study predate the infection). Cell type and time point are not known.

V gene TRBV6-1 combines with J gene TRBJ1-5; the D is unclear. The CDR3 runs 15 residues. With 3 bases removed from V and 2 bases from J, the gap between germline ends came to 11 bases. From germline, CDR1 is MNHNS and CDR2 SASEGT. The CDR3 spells CASSEGTVGNQPQHF. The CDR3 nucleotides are TGTGCCAGCAGTGAGGGAACAGTGGGCAATCAGCCCCAGCATTTT.

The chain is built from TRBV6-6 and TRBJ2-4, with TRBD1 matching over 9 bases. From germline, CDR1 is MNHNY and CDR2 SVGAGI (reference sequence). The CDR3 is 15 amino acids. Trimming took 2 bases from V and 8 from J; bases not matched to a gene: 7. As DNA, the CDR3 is TGTGCCAGCAGTTACCCGGACAGGGGAAGAGACATTCAGTACTTC. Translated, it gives CASSYPDRGRDIQYF.

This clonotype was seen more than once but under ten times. The CDR3 DNA follows: TGCAGCGGCAGGGGGACTGGGAACACTGAAGCTTTCTTT. Translated, it gives CSGRGTGNTEAFF. The rearrangement links TRBV29-1 to TRBJ1-1, with TRBD1 matching over 7 bases. CDR3 length: 13 amino acids. Germline trimming cut 7 bases from V and 1 base from J; bases unmatched to any gene: 6. In germline, CDR1 is SQVTM, CDR2 ANQGSEA.

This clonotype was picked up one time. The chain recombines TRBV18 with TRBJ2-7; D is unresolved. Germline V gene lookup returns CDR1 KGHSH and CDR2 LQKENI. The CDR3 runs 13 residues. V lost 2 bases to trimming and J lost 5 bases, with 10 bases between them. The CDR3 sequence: CASSPVRQDEQYF. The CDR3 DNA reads TGTGCCAGCTCACCAGTCCGCCAGGACGAGCAGTACTTC.

CDR3 DNA sequence: TGTGCCAGCAGTCGCTCATCCCTCTCGAACCGGGACAGAGAAGCTTTCTTT. Encoded protein: CASSRSSLSNRDREAFF. The chain has TRBV6-2 or TRBV6-3 and TRBJ1-1; 7 bases map to TRBD1. The CDR3 consists of 17 residues. Trimming removed 5 bases from V and 8 bases from J; junction bases left unmatched: 20. The germline V gene has CDR1 MNHEY and CDR2 SVGEGT.

CDR3 protein: CASSASTSLVSDTQYF. DNA of the CDR3: TGTGCCAGCAGCGCATCAACTAGCCTAGTATCAGATACGCAGTATTTT. V and J are TRBV7-9 and TRBJ2-3; tentative D call: TRBD2 (6 bases). The CDR3 is 16 residues long. The germline V gene encodes CDR1 SEHNR and CDR2 FQNEAQ (reference sequence). Trimming left V 5 bases short and J 4 bases short, with 19 bases between.